The 21 T cell receptor beta chains reported below all come from one sample, sequenced in a study of T cell responses to AZD1222 COVID-19 vaccine (dated by TCRdb to 2020 to 2023). Taken with the paper, the label for time point translates to: baseline before first vaccination. The library was prepared using the immunoSEQ multiplex PCR assay. The immuneACCESS repertoire file appears here via TCRdb, limited to in-frame rearrangements. These files lack a portion of the clones; in checked studies, under half of the deficit traces to unresolved V genes, and the cause of the others is not known. The sample has over 100,000 clones on record, approximately 90% of them singletons. Of the sample, 6.5% to 9.5% is held by the ten largest clones. Sample: peripheral blood, taken on day 0 of AZD1222 vaccination. These receptor sequences come from an adult in good health.

The chain combines TRBV10-1 with TRBJ1-1; D is ambiguous. Trimming left V 3 bases short and J 7 bases short, with 9 bases between. Germline CDR1 and CDR2: WNHNN and SYGVQD (reference sequence). This CDR3 contains 12 residues. CDR3 protein: CASSDTFGEAFF. CDR3 sequence (DNA): TGCGCCAGCAGTGATACGTTTGGTGAAGCTTTCTTT.

This chain uses TRBV3-1 (or the pseudogene TRBV3-2) with TRBJ2-5; TRBD2 agrees at 16 bases. Germline V gene sequence: CDR1 LGHDT, CDR2 YNNKEL (reference sequence). There are 17 residues in the CDR3. V trimming: 4 bases; J trimming: 5 bases; junction bases outside the gene matches: 7. The CDR3 reads CASSPGLAGGGSETQYF. The CDR3 DNA is TGTGCCAGCAGCCCGGGACTAGCGGGGGGGGGATCGGAGACCCAGTACTTC.

The J gene is TRBJ1-5, the V gene TRBV6-4, with a tentative D call TRBD1 (5 bases). CDR3 size: 13 residues. V was shortened by 6 bases and J by 1 base, with 7 bases between the two germline ends. The germline gives CDR1 MRHNA, CDR2 SNTAGT. This CDR3 is CASRGESNQPQHF. DNA for the CDR3: TGTGCCAGCAGAGGGGAGAGCAATCAGCCCCAGCATTTT.

This clone was recorded only once. V and J are TRBV12-3 or TRBV12-4 and TRBJ2-3, with D possibly matching TRBD1 (5 bases). This CDR3 spans 13 amino acids. Trimming took 3 bases from V and 6 from J, leaving 10 bases between them. The CDR3 region is CASSLGRVDTQYF. The CDR3 region has the DNA TGTGCCAGCAGTTTGGGCAGGGTGGATACGCAGTATTTT.

The chain carries TRBV1 and TRBJ1-2. TRBV1 is assigned pseudogene status. This CDR3 has 11 amino acids. The CDR3 DNA is TGCACCAGCAGCCCTTGGTATGGCTACACCTTC. Protein: CTSSPWYGYTF.

The CDR3 coding sequence is TGTGCCAGCAGCGCTCGGCAGGGTTACGAGCAGTACTTC. The encoded protein is CASSARQGYEQYF. The V call is TRBV7-9, the J call TRBJ2-7; D is perhaps TRBD1 (5 bases). The CDR3 sequence is 13 residues long. Germline values: CDR1 SEHNR, CDR2 FQNEAQ (reference sequence). The V and J ends lost 5 bases and 4 bases respectively, with 12 bases between them.

This sequence joins TRBV15 and TRBJ1-2; D is unclear. Per the germline V gene, CDR1 is LNHNV and CDR2 is YYDKDF (reference sequence). V dropped 5 bases and J dropped 6 bases, with 13 bases sitting between them. CDR3 size: 13 residues. The CDR3 DNA reads as TGTGCCACCAGCCAGGCAGGAGGAGATGGCTACACCTTC. It specifies CATSQAGGDGYTF.

V gene TRBV2 combines with J gene TRBJ2-7, with no clear D. V was cut by 6 bases and J by 4 bases, with 10 bases left in between. CDR1 SNHLY and CDR2 FYNNEI come from the germline V gene. The CDR3 extends over 12 amino acids. CDR3 in amino acids: CASSLLGYEQYF. The DNA of the CDR3 is TGTGCCAGCAGCCTGCTAGGGTACGAGCAGTACTTC.

This chain joins TRBV18 and TRBJ1-5; no clear D. V was pared by 2 bases and J by 3 bases, with 8 bases between. Germline CDR1 KGHSH, CDR2 LQKENI. The CDR3 is made up of 14 amino acids. The CDR3 loop is CASSPGQYNQPQHF. CDR3 coding DNA: TGTGCCAGCTCACCAGGTCAGTACAATCAGCCCCAGCATTTT.

The chain recombines TRBV25-1 with TRBJ1-2; no definite D call. Per the germline V gene, CDR1 is MGHDK and CDR2 is SYGVNS. The CDR3 runs to 14 residues. Trimming took 3 bases from V and 1 from J, leaving 9 bases between them. Here the CDR3 DNA reads TGTGCCAGCAGTGACTATACGAGTAACTATGGCTACACCTTC. The encoded protein is CASSDYTSNYGYTF.

V usage is TRBV5-1 and J usage is TRBJ1-3, with 7 nucleotides matching TRBD1. The CDR3 extends over 14 amino acids. V trimming: 4 bases; J trimming: 2 bases; junction bases outside the gene matches: 3. CDR1 and CDR2 (germline): SGHRS, YFSETQ. The DNA for the CDR3 is TGCGCCAGCAGCATACAGGGGACTGGAAACACCATATATTTT. Protein: CASSIQGTGNTIYF.

The chain joins TRBV27 to TRBJ2-3; D gene unclear. The germline V and J ends were trimmed by 5 bases and 6 bases, with 18 bases remaining between them. The CDR3 length is 15 residues. Germline values: CDR1 MNHEY, CDR2 SMNVEV (reference sequence). The chain's CDR3 is CASSPPSRLRDTQYF. The CDR3, as DNA: TGTGCCAGCAGTCCCCCGAGCCGGCTCCGCGATACGCAGTATTTT.

V usage is TRBV6-5 and J usage is TRBJ2-1; D is uncertain. From germline, CDR1 is MNHEY and CDR2 SVGAGI. The length of the CDR3 is 15 residues. Deletions cut 5 bases from V and 0 bases from J, with 11 bases between. The CDR3, as DNA: TGTGCCAGCAGTACCGACTGGGACTCCTACAATGAGCAGTTCTTC. Its protein product is CASSTDWDSYNEQFF.

The V gene is TRBV6-6, the J gene TRBJ1-1; D is unclear. Deletions cut 6 bases from V and 2 bases from J, with 16 bases between. Germline V CDR1 and CDR2: MNHNY, SVGAGI (reference sequence). This CDR3 contains 15 residues. CDR3 nucleotides: TGTGCCAGCAGCCAACCCGGGCAGAGAAACACTGAAGCTTTCTTT. Protein sequence: CASSQPGQRNTEAFF.

This chain's CDR3 is CASRGLYNEQFF. The CDR3 nucleotides read TGTGCCAGCAGAGGACTTTACAATGAGCAGTTCTTC. The rearrangement uses TRBV2 and TRBJ2-1, with a possible D match to TRBD2 (5 bases). The CDR3 is 12 residues long. Trimming stripped 6 bases from V and 4 bases from J, with 7 bases between. Looked up from germline, CDR1 is SNHLY and CDR2 is FYNNEI.

The CDR3 region is CATSRDRGRGSYNEQFF. In DNA, the CDR3 is TGTGCCACCAGCAGAGATCGAGGGAGAGGTTCCTACAATGAGCAGTTCTTC. The chain joins TRBV15 to TRBJ2-1, with D possibly TRBD2 on 5 matching bases. Trimming shortened V by 0 bases and J by 1 base, and 13 bases separated the two germline ends. The CDR3 runs 17 residues. Looked up from germline, CDR1 is LNHNV and CDR2 is YYDKDF (reference sequence).

This clone was observed a single time. The J gene is TRBJ2-3, the V gene TRBV5-1, with D tentatively TRBD2 (6 bases). Trimming pared 4 bases from V and 7 bases from J, leaving 19 bases between. The germline CDR1 and CDR2 sequences are SGHRS and YFSETQ. The CDR3 has 15 amino acids. CDR3 DNA sequence: TGCGCCAGCAGCCTCCGGGACTCTGAGAGTTATACGCAGTATTTT. It specifies CASSLRDSESYTQYF.

The chain combines TRBV2 with TRBJ1-5; TRBD1 matches at 7 bases. Germline loops: CDR1 SNHLY, CDR2 FYNNEI. CDR3 size: 15 residues. Unmatched junction bases numbered 7, after V lost 8 bases and J lost 0 bases. The CDR3 region is CASSTGQGSNQPQHF. The CDR3 DNA is TGTGCCAGCTCGACAGGGCAAGGTAGCAATCAGCCCCAGCATTTT.

The chain couples TRBV5-6 to TRBJ2-4; D perhaps matches TRBD1 (5 bases). The CDR3 runs 17 residues. In germline, CDR1 is SGHDT, CDR2 YYEEEE. Trimming removed 4 bases at V and 3 bases at J, with 20 bases between. CDR3 protein: CASSRRRAIIHKNIQYF. The CDR3 DNA reads TGTGCCAGCAGCCGCCGCAGGGCCATAATTCACAAAAACATTCAGTACTTC.

The chain is built from TRBV12-3 or TRBV12-4 and TRBJ1-6, with 7 bases aligning to TRBD1. The ends lost 6 bases at V and 9 bases at J; junction bases unmatched: 2. This CDR3 contains 12 residues. CDR3 protein: CASRRQGSPLHF. CDR3 in DNA: TGTGCCAGCAGACGACAGGGTTCACCCCTCCACTTT.

The rearrangement links TRBV6-6 to TRBJ2-3; D is undetermined. The CDR3 totals 13 residues. V lost 5 bases to trimming and J lost 9 bases, with 15 bases between them. Per the germline V gene, CDR1 is MNHNY and CDR2 is SVGAGI (reference sequence). The CDR3 bases are TGTGCCAGCAGTAAGCCAACCCTTTCAACGCAGTATTTT. Translated: CASSKPTLSTQYF.